This T cell receptor (beta chain) was recovered during a study of blood T cell repertoires in COVID-19. Study-level background: PBMCs, B-cell-depleted T cells, or T cells provided the cDNA or gDNA that made up the material.

The table came from immunoSEQ multiplex PCR; TCRdb's copy has only in-frame clones and leaves some out. This table holds tens of thousands of clones, 75% to 80% found once. Germline CDR1 WSHSY, CDR2 SAAADI. The CDR3 is made up of 15 amino acids. J was trimmed by 5 bases and V by 3 bases; bases with no gene match: 6. The sequenced sample consisted of peripheral blood. This chain joins TRBV10-2 and TRBJ2-3, with 9 bases fitting TRBD2. The receptor's source is a human donor in a cohort sampled during active COVID-19. The CDR3 nucleotides read TGCGCCAGCAGTGAAGGCGGGAGGGGGGTAGATACGCAGTATTTT. It specifies CASSEGGRGVDTQYF.